This passage covers 17 T cell receptor beta chains from one sample sequenced in a study of blood T cell repertoires in COVID-19. Produced via immunoSEQ multiplex PCR; TCRdb's table is partial and in-frame only. The sample includes under 150,000 clones, around 80% seen only once; the top ten take 3.5% to 4.5%. The sample comprised peripheral blood. The source of these receptors is a man between 60 and 75 years old with acute or convalescent COVID-19.

The V call is TRBV30, the J call TRBJ2-3; possible D gene TRBD2, 6 bases. Germline values: CDR1 GTSNPN, CDR2 SVGIG (reference sequence). Trimming left V 2 bases short and J 6 bases short, with 18 bases between. The CDR3 totals 15 residues. The CDR3 DNA sequence: TGTGCCTGGAGTAATGAGGAGGGAGGAGCGGATACGCAGTATTTT. Encoded protein: CAWSNEEGGADTQYF.

The chain couples TRBV2 to TRBJ2-6, with a weak D call TRBD2 (5 bases). Germline assignment: CDR1 SNHLY and CDR2 FYNNEI. V was pared by 7 bases and J by 0 bases, with 13 bases between. The CDR3 length is 16 residues. CDR3: CASTGEAFSGANVLTF. CDR3 coding DNA: TGTGCCAGCACCGGGGAAGCGTTCTCTGGGGCCAACGTCCTGACTTTC.

This clone was observed a handful of times. The rearrangement joins TRBV28 to TRBJ1-5, with 9 bases lining up with TRBD1. The germline V gene encodes CDR1 MDHEN and CDR2 SYDVKM. The CDR3 extends over 16 amino acids. Trimming at V came to 6 bases and at J to 7 bases, leaving 13 bases not matched to a gene. The CDR3, as DNA: TGTGCCAGCAGCACCCCCGGGACAGGGCTAGGCCAGCCCCAGCATTTT. The encoded protein is CASSTPGTGLGQPQHF.

The rearrangement uses TRBV9 and TRBJ2-3; 12 bases line up with TRBD1. The CDR3 length is 16 residues. CDR1 is SGDLS, CDR2 YYNGEE, per germline. Trimming took 2 bases from V and 6 from J; bases not matched to a gene: 7. The CDR3 bases are TGTGCCAGCAGCGTGGGAGGGACAGGGGGCCAGGATACGCAGTATTTT. Its translation is CASSVGGTGGQDTQYF.

This rearrangement joins TRBV5-1 to TRBJ2-1; 14 nucleotides align to TRBD2. Unmatched junction bases numbered 6, after V lost 3 bases and J lost 10 bases. Germline V gene sequence: CDR1 SGHRS, CDR2 YFSETQ. The length of the CDR3 is 15 residues. CDR3 amino acids: CASSSGTSGSGEQFF. The CDR3 coding sequence is TGCGCCAGCAGCTCCGGGACTAGCGGGAGTGGGGAGCAGTTCTTC.

The chain recombines TRBV10-1 with TRBJ2-7; D remains ambiguous. Per germline, CDR1 WNHNN and CDR2 SYGVQD (reference sequence). CDR3 size: 13 residues. Deletions cut 3 bases from V and 5 bases from J, with 11 bases between. CDR3 DNA: TGCGCCAGCAGTGACGTTTTAGAAGACGAGCAGTACTTC. This encodes CASSDVLEDEQYF.

The rearrangement links TRBV4-2 to TRBJ2-3; 14 nucleotides line up with TRBD2. The V and J ends lost 3 bases and 8 bases, in that order; junction bases with no gene match: 16. CDR1 and CDR2 (germline): LGHNA, YNFKEQ. The CDR3 runs 19 residues. The CDR3 DNA follows: TGTGCCAGCAGCCATTCGGGACTAGCGGGAGCAGGGCCCGAAGGTACGCAGTATTTT. Amino acid sequence: CASSHSGLAGAGPEGTQYF.

This sequence joins TRBV10-3 and TRBJ2-7; maybe TRBD1 (6 bases). Trimming stripped 10 bases from V and 5 bases from J, with 21 bases between. This CDR3 contains 14 residues. Germline CDR1 ENHRY, CDR2 SYGVKD. CDR3 sequence reads: CATQLGVGANEQYF. DNA for the CDR3: TGTGCCACACAACTGGGCGTGGGGGCAAACGAGCAGTACTTC.

The chain's CDR3 is CASSYSNGDLMYEQYF. The CDR3 nucleotides read TGTGCCAGCAGTTACTCGAACGGGGATCTAATGTACGAGCAGTACTTC. The chain joins TRBV6-5 to TRBJ2-7; possibly TRBD2 for D (5 bases). The ends were cut back, 0 bases at V and 4 bases at J, with 16 bases in the middle. This CDR3 comprises 16 residues. The V gene's germline CDR1 is MNHEY and CDR2 SVGAGI.

This clone was observed once. This sequence joins TRBV19 and TRBJ1-2; 7 positions match TRBD1. Germline trimming cut 11 bases from V and 7 bases from J; bases unmatched to any gene: 7. Per germline, CDR1 LNHDA and CDR2 SQIVND (reference sequence). There are 11 residues in the CDR3. The CDR3 loop reads CARIKGAGYTF. The CDR3 DNA reads as TGTGCCCGGATCAAGGGGGCTGGCTACACCTTC.

This clone was seen just once. The gene calls are TRBV7-9 and TRBJ2-1; 12 nucleotides line up with TRBD2. The ends lost 7 bases at V and 7 bases at J; junction bases unmatched: 5. Germline V lookup: CDR1 SEHNR, CDR2 FQNEAQ (reference sequence). The CDR3 is made up of 14 amino acids. In DNA, the CDR3 is TGTGCCAGCATCCGGACTAGCGGGATTAATGAGCAGTTCTTC. Protein product: CASIRTSGINEQFF.

The gene calls are TRBV14 and TRBJ1-1, with unresolved D. This CDR3 has 16 residues. Trimming took 1 base from V and 4 from J, leaving 16 bases between them. Germline CDR1 reads SGHDN; CDR2 reads FVKESK. The CDR3 reads CASSQALGKGSTEAFF. In nucleotides, the CDR3 is TGTGCCAGCAGCCAAGCCCTCGGGAAGGGTAGCACTGAAGCTTTCTTT.

CDR3 loop: CASSSGQGLYTGELFF. The DNA for the CDR3 is TGTGCCAGCAGTTCGGGACAGGGGTTGTACACCGGGGAGCTGTTTTTT. The chain carries TRBV27 and TRBJ2-2; 10 nucleotides align to TRBD1. V was pared by 4 bases and J by 3 bases, with 5 bases of the junction left unmatched. Looked up from germline, CDR1 is MNHEY and CDR2 is SMNVEV (reference sequence). The CDR3 loop spans 16 amino acids.

The genes are TRBV2 and TRBJ2-7; 12 bases map to TRBD1. CDR1 SNHLY and CDR2 FYNNEI come from the germline V gene. The CDR3 covers 17 residues. J lost 1 base, V lost 7 bases, and 11 bases had no gene match. This chain's CDR3 is CASTGQGARDRSYEQYF. The CDR3 bases are TGTGCCAGCACGGGACAGGGGGCGCGGGACCGGTCCTACGAGCAGTACTTC.

This rearrangement joins TRBV11-2 to TRBJ2-5; D is unclear. Trimming pared 3 bases from V and 5 bases from J, leaving 4 bases between. CDR3 length: 11 amino acids. The germline V gene has CDR1 SGHAT and CDR2 FQNNGV. In nucleotides, the CDR3 is TGTGCCAGCAGCTTCTCTGAGACCCAGTACTTC. It codes for CASSFSETQYF.

This clone showed up just once. The gene calls are TRBV6-1 and TRBJ2-5; a possible D gene is TRBD1 (5 bases). V dropped 5 bases and J dropped 5 bases, with 9 bases sitting between them. Germline V gene sequence: CDR1 MNHNS, CDR2 SASEGT. The CDR3 totals 12 residues. In DNA form, the CDR3 reads TGTGCCAGCAGTTTCGCAGGGGAGACCCAGTACTTC. This sequence encodes CASSFAGETQYF.

There are a few counts of this clone. V is TRBV19 and J is TRBJ1-1; 8 positions match TRBD1. Germline V CDR1 and CDR2: LNHDA, SQIVND (reference sequence). V lost 8 bases and J lost 0; bases outside the gene matches: 14. This CDR3 spans 17 amino acids. CDR3 sequence: CASGKRTGFIVNTEAFF. The CDR3 DNA reads TGTGCCAGTGGGAAGCGGACAGGGTTTATTGTGAACACTGAAGCTTTCTTT.